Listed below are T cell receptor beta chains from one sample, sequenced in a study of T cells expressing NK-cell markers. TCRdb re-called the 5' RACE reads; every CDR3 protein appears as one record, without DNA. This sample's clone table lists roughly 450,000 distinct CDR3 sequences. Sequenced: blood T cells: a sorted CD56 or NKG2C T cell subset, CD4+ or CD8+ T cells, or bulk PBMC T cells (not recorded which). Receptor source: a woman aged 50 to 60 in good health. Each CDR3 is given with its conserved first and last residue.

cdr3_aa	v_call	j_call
CASSLVLGTGYTF	TRBV5-6	TRBJ1-2
CASSLGQAYGYTF	TRBV13	TRBJ1-2
CASRLSETTTEAFF	TRBV2	TRBJ1-1
CASSQVTGGGEKLFF	TRBV4-1	TRBJ1-4
CASSQDLPTPGANVLTF	TRBV3-1	TRBJ2-6
CASSLLAGGRGEQFF	TRBV28	TRBJ2-1
CAISESGVYTDTQYF	TRBV10-3	TRBJ2-3
CASSPGTSGSLNEQFF	TRBV12-1	TRBJ2-1
CASAREAHTDTQYF	TRBV4-1	TRBJ2-3
CASSPRMGDEQYF	TRBV5-6	TRBJ2-7
CASSPISRDTEAFF	TRBV9	TRBJ1-1
CASGGWDNQPQHF	TRBV7-9	TRBJ1-5
CASSPGTGQGIYSNQPQHF	TRBV5-1	TRBJ1-5
CASSLGTSGLYNEQFF	TRBV9	TRBJ2-1
CASSPRDRRSYGYTF	TRBV27	TRBJ1-2
CASGAPYAGIFYF	TRBV12-5	TRBJ1-3
CASSQDLRGDSNQPQHF	TRBV4-2	TRBJ1-5
CSVGPEGLAFGYTF	TRBV29-1	TRBJ1-2
CASSPGTSGRKGYNEQFF	TRBV6-1	TRBJ2-1
CASSLGQNGRAKNIQYF	TRBV5-1	TRBJ2-4
CASSRAGGRDTQYF	TRBV3-1	TRBJ2-3
CASAEWEAAEAFF	TRBV19	TRBJ1-1
CASSQTWTSDPYNEQFF	TRBV4-2	TRBJ2-1
CASRPLPGGLETQYF	TRBV27	TRBJ2-5
CASSVQRGGQTNQPQHF	TRBV7-8	TRBJ1-5
CASSLPLLAGNNEQFF	TRBV27	TRBJ2-1
CASTRGFGPRNYGYTF	TRBV5-1	TRBJ1-2
CASSLLVNYGYTF	TRBV12-3/TRBV12-4	TRBJ1-2
CASTVQGARGNEQFF	TRBV19	TRBJ2-1
CASSFPTGIYGYTF	TRBV7-2	TRBJ1-2
CASSEGGRGLKYEQYF	TRBV25-1	TRBJ2-7
CASSLVGSGSYGYTF	TRBV11-2	TRBJ1-2
CASSQELRGSQPQHF	TRBV4-2	TRBJ1-5
CASSIDGTGRTKNIQYF	TRBV19	TRBJ2-4
CASSDRARNTEAFF	TRBV4-1	TRBJ1-1
CASSTLGQARNEQYF	TRBV18	TRBJ2-7
CASSQVKGFSNTEAFF	TRBV4-2	TRBJ1-1
CASSLAGSGYEAFF	TRBV7-9	TRBJ1-1
CAIKGTSGSVADDEQFF	TRBV10-3	TRBJ2-1
CSVEPQGVRGYNEQFF	TRBV29-1	TRBJ2-1
CATSDTSGQPQHF	TRBV24-1	TRBJ1-5
CAISRTSGLTDTQYF	TRBV10-3	TRBJ2-3
CASSSTQGFGQETQYF	TRBV5-1	TRBJ2-5
CATSRDPANTGELFF	TRBV15	TRBJ2-2
CSARETVDRVQAQYF	TRBV20-1	TRBJ2-7
CASSVVGTGALTGYTF	TRBV9	TRBJ1-2
CASSGATGNTIYF	TRBV5-1	TRBJ1-3
CASSYSVQGRTGELFF	TRBV6-5	TRBJ2-2